The sequence of this TCR beta chain was determined in a study of OX40 agonist ivuxolimab in advanced cancers. Regarding the research as a whole: Ivuxolimab was an agonistic, fully human IgG2 monoclonal antibody directed against OX40 (CD134), a costimulatory receptor. The monotherapy dose-escalation portion (N of about 50 patients) of the phase I ivuxolimab trial is reported in the paper. Intravenous ivuxolimab was administered to patients every 2 weeks at six dose levels: 0.01, 0.1, 0.3, 1.5, 3 and 10 mg/kg. The point of sequencing TCRbeta in the periphery was to test whether ivuxolimab changed TCR sequence diversity and drove clonal T-cell expansion. Partial responses occurred in three dose-escalation patients: two with cutaneous melanoma and one with hepatocellular carcinoma. Of the approximately 53 patients in dose escalation, 19 had hepatocellular carcinoma, about 15 had melanoma, 9 had renal cell carcinoma and 9 had head and neck cancer. Prior anti-PD-1, anti-PD-L1 or anti-CTLA-4 therapy was permitted, and checkpoint inhibitors had been received by approximately 39% of dose-escalation patients. In the dose-escalation cohort, 70% to 90% of patients were male, and the mean age was 60 years with a range of about 20 to 90. Study-wide conclusions, independent of this receptor: Low levels of normalized T-cell clonal expansion were also seen in some patients who did not respond. Clonal expansion of both CD4+ and CD8+ blood T cells was observed from baseline to week 6 at doses 0.1 to 3.0 mg/kg. Which antigens the clonally expanded peripheral T cells were specific for was not determined. After ivuxolimab, expanded clones were on average more numerous among CD8+ T cells than among CD4+ T cells. In the 0.1-3.0 mg/kg groups, partial responders were among the patients with the lowest normalized peripheral clonal expansion, particularly in CD8+ T cells.

V is shortened by 3 bases, J by 6 bases, and the region joining them spans 19 bases. CDR1 and CDR2 are read off the germline V gene as SGHDT and YYEEEE. Its CDR3 holds 16 amino acids, cysteine through phenylalanine. Just CDR3 DNA is preserved here, 48 bases in frame from base 1. Patients with a history of autoimmune disease or receiving systemic immunosuppression were excluded from the trial. Peripheral blood for TCR sequencing was collected from all dose cohorts at baseline, on cycle 4 day 1, and on cycle 7 day 1. Samples came from an open-label, multicenter, first-in-human phase I dose-escalation trial of ivuxolimab. Adults with locally advanced or metastatic head and neck squamous cell, hepatocellular, melanoma or renal cell carcinoma were enrolled in the trial. Before TCR sequencing, CD4+ T cells and CD8+ T cells from peripheral blood were sorted into separate populations. For sequencing of the TCRbeta CDR3 region, genomic DNA was extracted from the sorted cells. The immunoSEQ Assay was used to sequence the TCRbeta CDR3 regions. What TCRdb holds here is the immuneACCESS table cut down to in-frame rearrangements. Part of the clones is not present; checked against another copy, under half of the missing clones reflect an unresolved V gene, and the others are unexplained. A total of tens of thousands of clones appear in this sample, around 93% of them only once. More than 9.5% of the sample rests with the top ten.

Note on this clone: The target of this receptor is not known. It has no much larger one-base neighbor in the sample; base qualities were not kept.

The chain joins TRBV5-6 to TRBJ2-1; a tentative D call is TRBD2 (6 bases match). Specimen: CD4+ or CD8+ T cells sorted from blood, collected in a trial of the OX40 agonist ivuxolimab. The receptor's source is an adult with an advanced solid tumor such as melanoma, head and neck, liver or kidney cancer. The nucleotide sequence reads as follows: TGTGCCAGCAGCTGGAGGGTAGCCTCACCGTTCAATGAGCAGTTCTTC. It translates to CASSWRVASPFNEQFF. Supplemented by the reference TRBV5-6 and TRBJ2-1 proteins around the CDR3, the complete variable domain is DAGVTQSPTHLIKTRGQQVTLRCSPKSGHDTVSWYQQALGQGPQFIFQYYEEEERQRGNFPDRFSGHQFPNYSSELNVNALLLGDSALYLCASSWRVASPFNEQFFGPGTRLTVL.